Below, 19 T cell receptor beta chains from the same sample are listed, as sequenced in a study of blood T cell repertoires in COVID-19. The table came from immunoSEQ multiplex PCR; TCRdb's copy has only in-frame clones and leaves some out. The repertoire holds about 130,000 clones, with about four fifths as singletons. The sample taken for sequencing was PBMCs or T cells enriched from blood (not recorded which). The receptors shown here come from a man aged 50-59 years who had recovered from COVID-19.

Concerning this clone: The same CDR3 arises from other DNA sequences in this sample as well. V is TRBV9 and J is TRBJ1-2; unclear D gene. Trimming pared 0 bases from V and 2 bases from J, leaving 11 bases between. Germline CDR1 SGDLS, CDR2 YYNGEE. There are 15 residues in the CDR3. CDR3 loop: CASSVGEGRNYGYTF. Written as DNA, the CDR3 is TGTGCCAGCAGCGTAGGTGAAGGGAGGAACTATGGCTACACCTTC. The full variable domain, in which reference TRBV9 and TRBJ1-2 provide the parts outside the CDR3, is DSGVTQTPKHLITATGQRVTLRCSPRSGDLSVYWYQQSLDQGLQFLIQYYNGEERAKGNILERFSAQQFPDLHSELNLSSLELGDSALYFCASSVGEGRNYGYTFGSGTRLTVV.

The J gene is TRBJ2-3, the V gene TRBV2; 10 bases are a match to TRBD2. Germline V gene lookup returns CDR1 SNHLY and CDR2 FYNNEI. Losses at the gene ends were 5 bases for V and 2 bases for J; bases not matched to a gene: 4. The CDR3 is 15 amino acids. The chain's CDR3 is CASSLGLAFTDTQYF. As DNA, the CDR3 is TGTGCCAGCAGTTTGGGACTAGCGTTCACAGATACGCAGTATTTT.

This rearrangement joins TRBV4-1 to TRBJ1-3; TRBD1 might be the D (6 bases). The germline V gene encodes CDR1 MGHRA and CDR2 YSYEKL. The V end lost 4 bases, the J end lost 0 bases, and 13 bases lay between the germline ends. The CDR3 is made up of 16 amino acids. CDR3 in amino acids: CASSPRTASSGNTIYF. CDR3 bases: TGCGCCAGCAGCCCAAGGACAGCGAGCTCTGGAAACACCATATATTTT.

The rearrangement links TRBV3-1 (or the pseudogene TRBV3-2) to TRBJ1-2; 7 positions agree with TRBD1. The CDR3 runs to 12 residues. The V gene's germline CDR1 is LGHDT and CDR2 YNNKEL (reference sequence). Unmatched junction bases numbered 1, after V lost 2 bases and J lost 7 bases. The CDR3 region is CASSQPGGGYTF. The CDR3 DNA follows: TGTGCCAGCAGCCAACCAGGGGGTGGCTACACCTTC.

The V gene is TRBV7-9, the J gene TRBJ1-6, with 11 bases fitting TRBD1. This CDR3 has 17 amino acids. The germline V gene encodes CDR1 SEHNR and CDR2 FQNEAQ (reference sequence). After removal of 2 bases from V and 7 bases from J, the junction contained 7 bases not matched to a gene. Here the CDR3 reads CASSLMTGTGGNSPLHF. In DNA form, the CDR3 reads TGTGCCAGCAGCTTAATGACCGGGACAGGGGGAAATTCACCCCTCCACTTT.

V is TRBV19 and J is TRBJ2-7; D is ambiguous. V was pared by 3 bases and J by 2 bases, with 14 bases between. CDR1 is LNHDA and CDR2 is SQIVND in the germline V gene (reference sequence). The CDR3 totals 15 residues. The CDR3 loop is CASSIRILGAYEQYF. The CDR3 nucleotides are TGTGCCAGTAGTATTCGTATCCTAGGCGCCTACGAGCAGTACTTC.

The V gene is TRBV6-1, the J gene TRBJ1-5, with D unclear. The ends were cut back, 0 bases at V and 4 bases at J, with 7 bases in the middle. The CDR3 has 14 residues. CDR1 and CDR2 (germline): MNHNS, SASEGT. The CDR3 here is CASSEAPDNQPQHF. CDR3 coding DNA: TGTGCCAGCAGTGAAGCGCCAGATAATCAGCCCCAGCATTTT.

The chain uses TRBV12-5 and TRBJ2-7, with a possible D match to TRBD1 (6 bases). V shed 4 bases and J shed 5 bases, with 12 bases lying between them. This CDR3 has 13 residues. CDR1 and CDR2 (germline): LGHNT, FRNRAP. As DNA, the CDR3 is TGTGCTAGTGGTTCGATAACAGGGAACGAGCAGTACTTC. It is translated as CASGSITGNEQYF.

V usage is TRBV2 and J usage is TRBJ1-1; maybe TRBD1 (6 bases). Germline V gene lookup returns CDR1 SNHLY and CDR2 FYNNEI. V dropped 6 bases and J dropped 10 bases, with 18 bases sitting between them. This CDR3 has 13 residues. CDR3 nucleotides: TGTGCCAGCAGCGAGGACAGAGGGTGGGGAGCTTTCTTT. Amino acid sequence: CASSEDRGWGAFF. The variable domain in full, completed from reference TRBV2 and TRBJ1-1, reads EPEVTQTPSHQVTQMGQEVILRCVPISNHLYFYWYRQILGQKVEFLVSFYNNEISEKSEIFDDQFSVERPDGSNFTLKIRSTKLEDSAMYFCASSEDRGWGAFFGQGTRLTVV.

The J gene is TRBJ1-1, the V gene TRBV5-1; 10 bases line up with TRBD1. Germline assignment: CDR1 SGHRS and CDR2 YFSETQ. Trimming took 7 bases from V and 7 from J; bases not matched to a gene: 13. The CDR3 is made up of 15 amino acids. The CDR3 here is CASDLGDRGVNEAFF. The CDR3 DNA reads TGCGCCAGCGACCTGGGGGACAGGGGCGTTAATGAAGCTTTCTTT.

This chain connects TRBV28 to TRBJ2-1; TRBD2 aligns across 13 bases. Looked up from germline, CDR1 is MDHEN and CDR2 is SYDVKM. The junction had 3 bases not matched to a gene; V was cut back by 6 bases and J by 1 base. The CDR3 covers 16 residues. CDR3: CASRTSGGFSYNEQFF. The CDR3 coding sequence is TGTGCCAGCAGGACTAGCGGGGGGTTTTCCTACAATGAGCAGTTCTTC.

On this clone: In the same sample, other DNA sequences code for this CDR3. The chain links TRBV9 to TRBJ1-4; unclear D gene. The CDR3 extends over 15 amino acids. The germline V gene encodes CDR1 SGDLS and CDR2 YYNGEE. Trimming removed 0 bases from V and 5 bases from J, with 11 bases in between. CDR3 nucleotides: TGTGCCAGCAGCGTAGGCGGCGGAACCAATGAAAAACTGTTTTTT. It codes for CASSVGGGTNEKLFF.

The chain carries TRBV5-5 and TRBJ1-5; a possible D gene is TRBD1 (5 bases). CDR1 is SGHKS and CDR2 is YYEKEE in the germline V gene (reference sequence). Trimming stripped 0 bases from V and 9 bases from J, with 16 bases between. The CDR3 is made up of 15 amino acids. The CDR3 here is CASSLEGTGVGPQHF. DNA for the CDR3: TGTGCCAGCAGCTTGGAAGGGACGGGGGTAGGGCCCCAGCATTTT.

The V call is TRBV3-1 (or the pseudogene TRBV3-2), the J call TRBJ2-7; 9 nucleotides line up with TRBD1. V lost 4 bases and J lost 3; bases outside the gene matches: 7. Germline V gene sequence: CDR1 LGHDT, CDR2 YNNKEL (reference sequence). The CDR3 has 15 residues. The CDR3 protein is CASSRPGQGNYEQYF. In DNA, the CDR3 is TGTGCCAGCAGCCGACCGGGACAGGGAAACTACGAGCAGTACTTC.

The chain links TRBV7-8 to TRBJ1-2; D remains unclear. Germline V gene sequence: CDR1 SGHVS, CDR2 FQNEAQ. This CDR3 spans 13 amino acids. V gave up 1 base and J gave up 1 base, with 4 bases separating them. The CDR3 protein is CASSLGLNYGYTF. The CDR3 coding sequence is TGTGCCAGCAGCTTAGGACTTAACTATGGCTACACCTTC.

This chain joins TRBV5-6 and TRBJ1-6; a possible D gene is TRBD1 (6 bases). Deletions cut 1 base from V and 7 bases from J, with 12 bases between. Germline V gene data show CDR1 as SGHDT and CDR2 as YYEEEE. CDR3 length: 15 amino acids. CDR3 region: CASSLRLGANSPLHF. The CDR3 coding sequence is TGTGCCAGCAGCTTGAGGCTGGGGGCGAATTCACCCCTCCACTTT.

The chain is built from TRBV5-1 and TRBJ1-4, with 9 bases that match TRBD1. Germline V gives CDR1 SGHRS, CDR2 YFSETQ. V dropped 4 bases and J dropped 8; count of bases not matched to a gene: 9. CDR3 length equals 15 residues. CDR3 protein: CASSAGQGQGEKLFF. The DNA of the CDR3 is TGCGCCAGCAGCGCCGGACAGGGGCAAGGGGAAAAACTGTTTTTT.

The V gene is TRBV27, the J gene TRBJ2-3, with D perhaps TRBD2 (6 bases). The germline V gene has CDR1 MNHEY and CDR2 SMNVEV (reference sequence). The V end was cut by 6 bases, the J end by 0 bases, with 16 bases between. The CDR3 covers 16 residues. The CDR3 sequence: CASSYRRGASTDTQYF. In DNA form, the CDR3 reads TGTGCCAGCAGCTACCGTCGCGGGGCCAGCACAGATACGCAGTATTTT.

The J gene is TRBJ2-1, the V gene TRBV19; maybe TRBD2 (6 bases). Between the trimmed V and J ends, which lost 3 bases and 8 bases, there was a span of 14 bases. CDR1 and CDR2 (germline): LNHDA, SQIVND (reference sequence). The CDR3 is made up of 14 amino acids. DNA for the CDR3: TGTGCCAGTAGTATTGGACTCTGGAGGGATGAGCAGTTCTTC. Translation gives CASSIGLWRDEQFF.